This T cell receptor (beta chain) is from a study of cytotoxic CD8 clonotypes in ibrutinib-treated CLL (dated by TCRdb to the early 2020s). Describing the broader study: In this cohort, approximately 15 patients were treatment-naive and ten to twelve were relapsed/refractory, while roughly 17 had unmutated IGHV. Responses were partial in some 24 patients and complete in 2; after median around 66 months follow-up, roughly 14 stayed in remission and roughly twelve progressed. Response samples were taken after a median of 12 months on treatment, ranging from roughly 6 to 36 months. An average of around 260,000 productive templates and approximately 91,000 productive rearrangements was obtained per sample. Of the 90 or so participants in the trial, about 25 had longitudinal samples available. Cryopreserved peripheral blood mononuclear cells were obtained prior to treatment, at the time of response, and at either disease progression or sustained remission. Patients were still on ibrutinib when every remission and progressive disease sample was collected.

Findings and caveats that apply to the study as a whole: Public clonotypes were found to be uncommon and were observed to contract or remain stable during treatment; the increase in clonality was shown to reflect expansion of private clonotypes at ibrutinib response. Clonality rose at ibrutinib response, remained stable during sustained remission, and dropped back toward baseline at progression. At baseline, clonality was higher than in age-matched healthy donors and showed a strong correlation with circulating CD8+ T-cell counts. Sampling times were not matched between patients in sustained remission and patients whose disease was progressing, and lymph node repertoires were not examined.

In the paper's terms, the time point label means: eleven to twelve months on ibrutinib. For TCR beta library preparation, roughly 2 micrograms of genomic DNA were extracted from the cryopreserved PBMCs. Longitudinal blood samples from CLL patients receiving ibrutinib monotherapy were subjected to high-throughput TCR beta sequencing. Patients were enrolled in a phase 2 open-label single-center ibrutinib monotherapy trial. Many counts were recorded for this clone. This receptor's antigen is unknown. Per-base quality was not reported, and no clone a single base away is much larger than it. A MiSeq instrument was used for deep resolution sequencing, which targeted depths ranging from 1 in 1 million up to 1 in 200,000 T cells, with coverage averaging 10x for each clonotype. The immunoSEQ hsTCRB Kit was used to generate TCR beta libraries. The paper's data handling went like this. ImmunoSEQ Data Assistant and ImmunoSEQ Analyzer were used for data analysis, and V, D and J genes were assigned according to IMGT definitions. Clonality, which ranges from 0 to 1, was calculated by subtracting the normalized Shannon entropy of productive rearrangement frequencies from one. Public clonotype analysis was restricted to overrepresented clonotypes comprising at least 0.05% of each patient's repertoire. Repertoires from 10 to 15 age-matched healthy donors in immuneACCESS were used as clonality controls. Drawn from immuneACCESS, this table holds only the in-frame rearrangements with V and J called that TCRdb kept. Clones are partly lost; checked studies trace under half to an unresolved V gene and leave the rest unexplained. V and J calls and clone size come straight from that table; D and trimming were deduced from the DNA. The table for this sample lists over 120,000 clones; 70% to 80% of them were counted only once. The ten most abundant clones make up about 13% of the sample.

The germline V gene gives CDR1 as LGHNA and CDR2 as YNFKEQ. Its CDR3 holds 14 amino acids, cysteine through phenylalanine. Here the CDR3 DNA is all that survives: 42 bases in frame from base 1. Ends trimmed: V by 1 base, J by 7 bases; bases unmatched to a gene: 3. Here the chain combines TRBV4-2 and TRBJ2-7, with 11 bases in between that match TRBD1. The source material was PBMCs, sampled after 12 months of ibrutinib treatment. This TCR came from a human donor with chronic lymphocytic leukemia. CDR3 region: CASSQGTGGIEQYF. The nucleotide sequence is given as TGTGCCAGCAGCCAAGGGACAGGGGGCATTGAGCAGTACTTC.